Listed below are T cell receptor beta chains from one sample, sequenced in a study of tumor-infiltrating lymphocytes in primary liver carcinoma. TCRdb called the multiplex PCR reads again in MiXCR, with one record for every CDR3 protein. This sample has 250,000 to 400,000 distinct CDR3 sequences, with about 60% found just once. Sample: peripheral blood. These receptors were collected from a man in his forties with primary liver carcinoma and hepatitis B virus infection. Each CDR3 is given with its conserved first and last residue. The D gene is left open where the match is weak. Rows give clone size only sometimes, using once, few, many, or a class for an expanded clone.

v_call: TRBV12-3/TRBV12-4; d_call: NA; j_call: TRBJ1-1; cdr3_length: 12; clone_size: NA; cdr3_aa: CASSPCTIKAFF; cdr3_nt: TGTGCCAGCAGCCCCTGCACAATCAAAGCTTTCTTT
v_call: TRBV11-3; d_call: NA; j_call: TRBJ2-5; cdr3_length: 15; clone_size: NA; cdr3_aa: CASSLNGGAQQTQHF; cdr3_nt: TGTGCCAGCAGCTTAAATGGGGGGGCCCAACAGACCCAGCACTTT
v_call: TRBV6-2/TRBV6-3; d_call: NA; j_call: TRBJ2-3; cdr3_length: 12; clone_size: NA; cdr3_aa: CASRPPANTQYF; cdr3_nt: TGTGCCAGCAGGCCCCCTGCGAATACGCAGTATTTT
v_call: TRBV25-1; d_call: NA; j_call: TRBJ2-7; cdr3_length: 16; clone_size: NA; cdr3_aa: CASGVLGSWDPYEQYF; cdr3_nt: TGTGCCAGTGGGGTTTTAGGTAGCTGGGATCCCTACGAGCAGTACTTC
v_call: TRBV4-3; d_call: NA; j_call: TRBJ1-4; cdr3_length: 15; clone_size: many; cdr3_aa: CASSQGATSNEKLFF; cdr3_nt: TGCGCCAGCAGCCAAGGCGCGACGTCTAATGAAAAACTGTTTTTT
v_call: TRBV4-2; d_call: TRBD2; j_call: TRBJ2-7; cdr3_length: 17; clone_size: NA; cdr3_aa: CASSPFWRGTSGYAQYF; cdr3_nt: TGTGCCAGCAGCCCCTTCTGGAGAGGTACTAGCGGGTACGCGCAGTACTTC
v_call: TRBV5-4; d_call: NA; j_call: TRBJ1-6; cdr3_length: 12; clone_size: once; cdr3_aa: CSSSLDTITLHF; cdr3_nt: TGTTCCAGTAGTCTCGACACCATCACCCTCCACTTT
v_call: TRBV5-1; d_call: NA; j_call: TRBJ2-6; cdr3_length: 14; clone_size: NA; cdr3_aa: CASSLNSVANVLTF; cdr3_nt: TGCGCCAGCAGCTTGAACTCTGTGGCCAACGTCCTGACTTTC
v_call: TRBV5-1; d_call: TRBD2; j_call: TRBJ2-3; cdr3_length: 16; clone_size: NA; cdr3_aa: CASSLAGRRNTDTQYF; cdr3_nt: TGCGCCAGCAGCTTGGCCGGGAGGAGAAACACAGATACGCAGTATTTT
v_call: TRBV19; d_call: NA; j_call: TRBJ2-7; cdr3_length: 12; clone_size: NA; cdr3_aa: CASPQAGREQYF; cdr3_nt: TGTGCCAGCCCACAGGCGGGAAGGGAGCAGTACTTC
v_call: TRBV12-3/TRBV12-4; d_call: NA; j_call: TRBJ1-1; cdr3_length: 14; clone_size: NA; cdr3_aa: CASYRRRGPAEAFF; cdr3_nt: TGTGCCAGCTATAGACGTCGGGGGCCGGCTGAAGCTTTCTTT
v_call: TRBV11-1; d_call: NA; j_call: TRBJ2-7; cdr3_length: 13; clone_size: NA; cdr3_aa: CASSLEGLNKQYF; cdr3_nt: TGTGCCAGCAGCTTAGAAGGTCTCAACAAGCAGTACTTC
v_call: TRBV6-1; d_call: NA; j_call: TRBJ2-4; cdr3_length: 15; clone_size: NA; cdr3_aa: CASSEPNWGKNIQYF; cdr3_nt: TGTGCCAGCAGTGAACCGAATTGGGGGAAAAACATTCAGTACTTC
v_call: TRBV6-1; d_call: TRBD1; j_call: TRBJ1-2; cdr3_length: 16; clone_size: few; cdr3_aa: CASILTHRGHNYGYTF; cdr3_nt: TGTGCCAGCATTCTCACCCACAGGGGGCACAACTATGGCTACACCTTC
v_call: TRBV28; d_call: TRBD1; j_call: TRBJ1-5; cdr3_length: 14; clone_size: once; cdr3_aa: CVSSPGTGFQPQHF; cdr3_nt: TGTGTCAGCAGCCCTGGGACAGGGTTTCAGCCCCAGCATTTT
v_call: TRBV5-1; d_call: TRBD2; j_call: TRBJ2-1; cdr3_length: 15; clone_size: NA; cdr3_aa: CASSLLAGGYNEQFF; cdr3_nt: TGCGCCAGCAGCTTACTAGCGGGAGGTTACAATGAGCAGTTCTTC
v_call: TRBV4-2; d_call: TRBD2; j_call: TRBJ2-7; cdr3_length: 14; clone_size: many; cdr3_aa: CASSQDLTSGEQYF; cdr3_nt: TGTGCCAGCAGCCAAGATCTCACTAGCGGCGAGCAGTACTTC
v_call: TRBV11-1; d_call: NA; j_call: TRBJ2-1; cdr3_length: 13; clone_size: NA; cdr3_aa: CAINLSSDNEQFF; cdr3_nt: TGTGCCATCAACTTAAGTTCCGACAATGAGCAGTTCTTC
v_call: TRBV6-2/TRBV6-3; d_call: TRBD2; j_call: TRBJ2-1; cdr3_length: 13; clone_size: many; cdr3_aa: CASARTSYNEQFF; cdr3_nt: TGTGCCAGCGCTCGGACTAGTTACAATGAGCAGTTCTTC
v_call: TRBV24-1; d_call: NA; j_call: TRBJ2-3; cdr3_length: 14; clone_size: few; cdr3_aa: CATSDLGTTDTQYF; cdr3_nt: TGTGCCACCAGTGACTTGGGAACTACAGATACGCAGTATTTT
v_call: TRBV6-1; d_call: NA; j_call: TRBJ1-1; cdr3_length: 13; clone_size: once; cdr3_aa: CATRVSTVTVAFF; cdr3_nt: TGTGCCACCAGGGTCTCGACAGTCACTGTAGCTTTCTTT
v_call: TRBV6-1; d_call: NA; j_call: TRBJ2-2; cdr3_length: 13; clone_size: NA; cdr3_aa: CASSEWETGELFF; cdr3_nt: TGTGCCAGTAGTGAGTGGGAAACCGGGGAGCTGTTTTTT
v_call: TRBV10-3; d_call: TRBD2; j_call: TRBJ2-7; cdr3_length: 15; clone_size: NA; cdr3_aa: CAIGKSSGGTYEQYF; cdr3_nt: TGTGCCATCGGTAAGTCATCGGGGGGAACCTACGAGCAGTACTTC
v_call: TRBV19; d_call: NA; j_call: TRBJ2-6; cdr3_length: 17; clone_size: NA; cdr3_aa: CASSEEGVLSGANVLTF; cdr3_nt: TGTGCCAGTAGTGAAGAGGGGGTACTCTCTGGGGCCAACGTCCTGACTTTC
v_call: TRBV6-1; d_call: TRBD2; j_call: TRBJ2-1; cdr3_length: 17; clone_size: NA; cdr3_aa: CTSRGLAGVGPYNEQFF; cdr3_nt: TGTACCAGCAGAGGACTAGCGGGAGTTGGGCCATACAATGAGCAGTTCTTC
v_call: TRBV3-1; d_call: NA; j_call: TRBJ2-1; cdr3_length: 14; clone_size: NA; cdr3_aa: CASSQLGAHNEQFF; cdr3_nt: TGTGCCAGCAGCCAATTGGGGGCGCACAATGAGCAGTTCTTC
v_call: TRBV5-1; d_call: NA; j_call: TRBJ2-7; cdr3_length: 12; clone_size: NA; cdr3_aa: CTSSSQGREQYF; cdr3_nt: TGCACCAGCAGCTCACAGGGGAGGGAGCAGTACTTC
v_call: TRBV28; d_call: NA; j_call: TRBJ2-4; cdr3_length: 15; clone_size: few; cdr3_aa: CASSPEDNFKNIQYF; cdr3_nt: TGTGCCAGCAGTCCGGAAGACAACTTCAAAAACATTCAGTACTTC
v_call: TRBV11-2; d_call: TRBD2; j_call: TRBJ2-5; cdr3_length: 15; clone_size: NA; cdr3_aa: CVSSFGLREGETQYF; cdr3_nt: TGTGTCAGCAGCTTCGGGCTACGGGAGGGCGAAACCCAGTACTTC
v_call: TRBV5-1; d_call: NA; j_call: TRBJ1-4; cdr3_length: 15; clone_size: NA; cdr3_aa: CASSPTDRDWEKLFF; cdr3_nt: TGCGCCAGCAGCCCCACCGACCGGGACTGGGAAAAACTGTTTTTT
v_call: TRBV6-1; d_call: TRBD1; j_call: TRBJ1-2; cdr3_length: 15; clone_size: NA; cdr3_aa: CVSSGTGQGNYGYTF; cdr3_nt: TGTGTCAGCAGCGGGACGGGACAGGGGAACTATGGCTACACCTTC
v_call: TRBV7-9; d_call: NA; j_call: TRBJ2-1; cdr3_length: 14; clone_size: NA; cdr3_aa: CASSRASSYNEQFF; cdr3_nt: TGTGCCAGCAGCAGGGCAAGCTCCTACAATGAGCAGTTCTTC
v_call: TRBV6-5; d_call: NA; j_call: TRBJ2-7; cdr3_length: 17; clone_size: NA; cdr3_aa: CGSSPYLGHAESYEQYF; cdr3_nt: TGTGGCAGCAGTCCTTATCTGGGACATGCCGAGTCTTACGAGCAGTACTTC
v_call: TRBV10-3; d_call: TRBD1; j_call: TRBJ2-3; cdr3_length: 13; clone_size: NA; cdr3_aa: CAGGGQGSDTQYF; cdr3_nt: TGTGCTGGAGGGGGACAGGGGTCAGATACGCAGTATTTT
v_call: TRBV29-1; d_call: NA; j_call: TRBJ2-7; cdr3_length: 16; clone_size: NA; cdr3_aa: CSALGDAPMGSYEQCF; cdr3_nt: TGCAGCGCCCTGGGAGATGCCCCCATGGGCTCCTACGAGCAGTGCTTC
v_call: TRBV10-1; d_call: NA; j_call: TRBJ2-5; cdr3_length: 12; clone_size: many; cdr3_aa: CASGDEKETQYF; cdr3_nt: TGCGCCAGCGGGGATGAAAAAGAGACCCAGTACTTC
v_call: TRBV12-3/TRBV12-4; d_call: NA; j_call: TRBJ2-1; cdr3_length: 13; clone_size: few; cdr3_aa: CASTQDFYSEQFF; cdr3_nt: TGTGCCAGCACCCAGGACTTCTACAGTGAGCAGTTCTTC